The clone carrying this T cell receptor (beta chain) was counted only a few times. Its antigen is still unknown. The germline V and J ends were trimmed by 0 bases and 2 bases, with 10 bases remaining between them. The V gene's germline CDR1 is LGHNA and CDR2 YSLEER. This CDR3 has 16 amino acids. The data belong to a study of blood T cells in healthy people across ages. Study-level points and caveats: Naive T cell percentage by flow cytometry tracked strongly with beta diversity.

Then a second PCR, running roughly 7 to 12 cycles, was carried out with a sample-barcoded 5' primer and a J-beta primer mix. Each cDNA molecule was tagged by a template-switch adaptor with 12 random nucleotides. TCRdb reprocessed the 5' RACE reads via MiXCR and lists one record per CDR3 protein. The sample shows about 770,000 distinct CDR3 sequences, under 45% of them seen only once. Total RNA, at least 6 micrograms per sample, came from PBMCs. V is TRBV4-3 and J is TRBJ1-4; tentative D call: TRBD1 (5 bases). This TCR was sampled from a man aged 55-75 years in good health. Source material: blood. The DNA of the CDR3 is TGCGCCAGCAGCCAAGATCGGCAGGGTACTAATGAAAAACTGTTTTTT. Translating it yields CASSQDRQGTNEKLFF.